This entry features one TCR beta chain sequence. Its antigen is currently unknown. These data originate in a study of lymphopenia after photon versus proton radiotherapy. Produced via immunoSEQ multiplex PCR; TCRdb's table is partial and in-frame only. Among about 26,000 clones listed, approximately 89% were seen once. General study points: Proton therapy kept repertoires fairly stable, unlike photons, which gained effector/memory cells. After the lymphocyte nadir, photon-treated repertoires showed oligoclonal expansion, especially of CD8+ Temra cells. Authors raise, but do not show, better survival with proton therapy.

This CDR3 contains 18 residues. V was shortened by 4 bases and J by 1 base, with 22 bases between the two germline ends. The V gene's germline CDR1 is SGHKS and CDR2 YYEKEE (reference sequence). The TCR was taken from a man younger than 40 with gastric cancer. V is TRBV5-5 and J is TRBJ2-3; D is possibly TRBD1 or TRBD2 (5 bases each). The sequencing used peripheral blood, collected from a patient treated with photon-based radiotherapy. DNA of the CDR3: TGTGCCAGCAGCACCCAGAGGGGAGTTAGCACCGGCACAGATACGCAGTATTTT. This sequence encodes CASSTQRGVSTGTDTQYF.